This entry lists 9 T cell receptor beta chains sequenced from one sample in a study (dated by TCRdb to the mid-2010s). To prepare the library, RT-PCR was applied. Sequencing was carried out with an Illumina MiSeq. TCRdb passed the public sequencing reads through fastp at Q25 and MiXCR, retaining productive beta sequences. Under each unique CDR3 protein, matching rows form one entry showing the most common genes and DNA. The sample table holds about 700,000 distinct CDR3 sequences, of which approximately 15% were seen once. 3.6% of the sample lies in the top ten. The source material was memory CD4+ T cells from blood. These receptors all come from a female donor in good health, serving as a healthy control.

This chain uses TRBV24-1 with TRBJ2-5; TRBD1 is a possible D gene (6 bases). Germline assignment: CDR1 KGHDR and CDR2 SFDVKD. CDR3 length: 13 residues. With 4 bases removed from V and 2 bases from J, the gap between germline ends came to 7 bases. Here the CDR3 reads CATSEGGQETQYF. Here the CDR3 DNA reads TGTGCCACCAGTGAAGGGGGTCAAGAGACCCAGTACTTC.

The sample holds many counts of this clonotype. The rearrangement uses TRBV18 and TRBJ2-2, with TRBD2 matching 8 bases. The CDR3 totals 17 residues. Germline V CDR1 and CDR2: KGHSH, LQKENI. V trimming: 3 bases; J trimming: 0 bases; junction bases outside the gene matches: 6. CDR3 amino acids: CASSPSSGATNTGELFF. In DNA form, the CDR3 reads TGTGCCAGCTCACCGAGTAGCGGGGCCACGAACACCGGGGAGCTGTTTTTT.

The chain has TRBV20-1 and TRBJ1-2; no firm D call. Deletions cut 6 bases from V and 6 bases from J, with 14 bases between. The CDR3 runs 12 residues. Germline CDR1 and CDR2: DFQATT and SNEGSKA (reference sequence). CDR3: CSAPLQGNGYTF. The CDR3 DNA reads TGCAGTGCCCCTCTTCAAGGGAATGGCTACACCTTC.

The rearrangement links TRBV12-3 or TRBV12-4 to TRBJ1-1, with 7 bases aligning to TRBD1. The V and J ends lost 6 bases and 1 base, in that order; junction bases with no gene match: 8. The CDR3 has 15 amino acids. CDR3 bases: TGTGCCAGCAGAAGACAGGGAAGGGGGAACACTGAAGCTTTCTTT. Its protein is CASRRQGRGNTEAFF.

Many counts were recorded for this clonotype. The gene calls are TRBV12-3 or TRBV12-4 and TRBJ2-7; weak D call: TRBD1 (6 bases). Trimming took 7 bases from V and 5 from J, leaving 15 bases between them. The CDR3 length is 13 residues. The DNA of the CDR3 is TGTGCCAGCACCGATGACAGGAACAACGAGCAGTACTTC. Translating gives CASTDDRNNEQYF.

The V call is TRBV20-1, the J call TRBJ2-7; 7 nucleotides match TRBD2. J gave up 5 bases and V 6 bases, and 13 bases lay outside the gene matches. Germline V gene data show CDR1 as DFQATT and CDR2 as SNEGSKA (reference sequence). This CDR3 is built from 14 residues. CDR3 DNA sequence: TGCAGTGCCCCAGACCTCAGGCTAGCGGACGAGCAGTACTTC. This codes for CSAPDLRLADEQYF.

This clonotype turned up a few times. The gene calls are TRBV3-1 and TRBJ2-1; 8 bases are a match to TRBD1. This CDR3 has 16 amino acids. J gave up 7 bases and V 4 bases, and 12 bases lay outside the gene matches. Per the germline V gene, CDR1 is LGHDT and CDR2 is YNNKEL (reference sequence). CDR3 DNA sequence: TGTGCCAGCAGCCCCCGGACAGGGATCCTCGGGAATGAGCAGTTCTTC. Protein: CASSPRTGILGNEQFF.

The V call is TRBV27, the J call TRBJ1-2; 8 nucleotides agree with TRBD1. Germline lookup yields CDR1 MNHEY and CDR2 SMNVEV (reference sequence). Trimming cost V 6 bases and J 3 bases; bases outside gene matches: 6. There are 14 residues in the CDR3. The CDR3 DNA sequence: TGTGCCAGCAGGAGACAGGGGTCAGACTATGGCTACACCTTC. Residues: CASRRQGSDYGYTF.

This clonotype was seen only a few times. This sequence joins TRBV6-6 and TRBJ2-7, with TRBD1 as a possible D gene (5 bases). Germline V gene lookup returns CDR1 MNHNY and CDR2 SVGAGI (reference sequence). CDR3 size: 12 residues. V lost 5 bases, J lost 5 bases, and 10 bases lay in between. DNA of the CDR3: TGTGCCAGCAGTCCCGCAGGGAACGAGCAGTACTTC. This encodes CASSPAGNEQYF.